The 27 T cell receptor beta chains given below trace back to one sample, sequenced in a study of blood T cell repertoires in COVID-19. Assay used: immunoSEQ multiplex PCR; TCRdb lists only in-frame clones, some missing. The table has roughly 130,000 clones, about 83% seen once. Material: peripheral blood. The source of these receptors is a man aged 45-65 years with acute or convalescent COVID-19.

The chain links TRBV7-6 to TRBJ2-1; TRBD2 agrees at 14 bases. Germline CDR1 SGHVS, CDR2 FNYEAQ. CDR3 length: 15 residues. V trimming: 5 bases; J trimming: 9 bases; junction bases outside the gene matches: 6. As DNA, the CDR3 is TGTGCCAGCAGCCGAACCGGGACTAGCGGGGGTGAGCAGTTCTTC. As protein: CASSRTGTSGGEQFF.

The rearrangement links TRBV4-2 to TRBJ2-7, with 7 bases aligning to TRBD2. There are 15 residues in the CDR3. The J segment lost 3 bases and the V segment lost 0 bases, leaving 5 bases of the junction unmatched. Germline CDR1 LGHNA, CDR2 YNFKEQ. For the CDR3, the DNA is TGTGCCAGCAGCCAAGAAATGGGGGGGAACTACGAGCAGTACTTC. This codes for CASSQEMGGNYEQYF.

For the CDR3, the DNA is TGTGCTAGTGGTCTAGGACAGGGAGCTAGAGATGAGCAGTTCTTC. Translated: CASGLGQGARDEQFF. The gene calls are TRBV12-5 and TRBJ2-1; 8 bases are shared with TRBD1. The junction had 11 bases not matched to a gene; V was cut back by 5 bases and J by 8 bases. The CDR3 runs 15 residues. CDR1 is LGHNT, CDR2 FRNRAP, per germline.

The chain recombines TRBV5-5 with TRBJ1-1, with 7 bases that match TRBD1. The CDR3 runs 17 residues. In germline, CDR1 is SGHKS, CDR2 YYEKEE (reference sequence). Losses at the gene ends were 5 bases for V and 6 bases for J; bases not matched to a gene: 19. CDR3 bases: TGTGCCAGCAGACCTCACAACAGGGGCCGGACCGATCCTGAAGCTTTCTTT. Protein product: CASRPHNRGRTDPEAFF.

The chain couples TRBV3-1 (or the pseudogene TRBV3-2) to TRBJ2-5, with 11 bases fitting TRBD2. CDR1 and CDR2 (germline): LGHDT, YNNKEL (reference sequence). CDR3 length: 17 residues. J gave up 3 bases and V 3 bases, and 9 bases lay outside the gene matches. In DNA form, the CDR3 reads TGTGCCAGCAGCCAGACACCGCTAGCGGGGGGTAAAGAGACCCAGTACTTC. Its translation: CASSQTPLAGGKETQYF.

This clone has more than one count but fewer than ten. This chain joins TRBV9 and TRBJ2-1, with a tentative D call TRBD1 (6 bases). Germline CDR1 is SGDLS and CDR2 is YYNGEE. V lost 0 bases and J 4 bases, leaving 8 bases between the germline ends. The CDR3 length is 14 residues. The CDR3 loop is CASSVAGQYNEQFF. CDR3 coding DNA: TGTGCCAGCAGCGTAGCTGGACAGTACAATGAGCAGTTCTTC.

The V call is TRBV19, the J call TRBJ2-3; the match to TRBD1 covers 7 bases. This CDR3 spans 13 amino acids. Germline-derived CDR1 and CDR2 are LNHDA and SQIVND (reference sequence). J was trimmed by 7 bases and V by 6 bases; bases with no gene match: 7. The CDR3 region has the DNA TGTGCCAGTAGCCCCGACAGGGTAAATACGCAGTATTTT. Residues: CASSPDRVNTQYF.

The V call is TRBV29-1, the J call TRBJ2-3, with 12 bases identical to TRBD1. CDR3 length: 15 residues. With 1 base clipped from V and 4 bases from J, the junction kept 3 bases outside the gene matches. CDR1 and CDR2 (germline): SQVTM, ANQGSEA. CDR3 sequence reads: CSVEGDRGRPDTQYF. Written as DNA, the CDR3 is TGCAGCGTTGAAGGGGACAGGGGGCGCCCAGATACGCAGTATTTT.

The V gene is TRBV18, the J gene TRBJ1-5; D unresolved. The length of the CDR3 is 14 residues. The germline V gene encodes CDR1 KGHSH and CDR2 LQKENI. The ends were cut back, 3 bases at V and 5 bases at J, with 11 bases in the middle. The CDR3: CASSPGGPYQPQHF. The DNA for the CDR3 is TGTGCCAGCTCACCGGGAGGGCCGTATCAGCCCCAGCATTTT. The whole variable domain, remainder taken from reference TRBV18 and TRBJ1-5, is NAGVMQNPRHLVRRRGQEARLRCSPMKGHSHVYWYRQLPEEGLKFMVYLQKENIIDESGMPKERFSAEFPKEGPSILRIQQVVRGDSAAYFCASSPGGPYQPQHFGDGTRLSIL.

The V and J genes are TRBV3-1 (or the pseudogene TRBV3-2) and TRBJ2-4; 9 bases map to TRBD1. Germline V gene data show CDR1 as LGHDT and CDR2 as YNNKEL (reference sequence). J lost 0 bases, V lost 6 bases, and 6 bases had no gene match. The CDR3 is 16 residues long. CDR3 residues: CASSHRGLQAKNIQYF. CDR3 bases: TGTGCCAGCAGTCACAGGGGGCTTCAAGCCAAAAACATTCAGTACTTC.

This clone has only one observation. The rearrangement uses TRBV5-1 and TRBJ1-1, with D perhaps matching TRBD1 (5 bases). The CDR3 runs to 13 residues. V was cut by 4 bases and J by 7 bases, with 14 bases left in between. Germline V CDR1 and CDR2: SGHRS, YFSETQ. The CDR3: CASSEDNPDEAFF. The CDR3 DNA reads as TGCGCCAGCAGCGAGGACAACCCGGATGAAGCTTTCTTT.

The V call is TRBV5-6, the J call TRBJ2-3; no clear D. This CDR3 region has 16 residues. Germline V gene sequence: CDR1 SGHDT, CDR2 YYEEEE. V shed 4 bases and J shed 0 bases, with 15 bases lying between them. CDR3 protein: CASSPISQTSTDTQYF. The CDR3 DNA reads TGTGCCAGCAGCCCCATAAGTCAGACAAGCACAGATACGCAGTATTTT.

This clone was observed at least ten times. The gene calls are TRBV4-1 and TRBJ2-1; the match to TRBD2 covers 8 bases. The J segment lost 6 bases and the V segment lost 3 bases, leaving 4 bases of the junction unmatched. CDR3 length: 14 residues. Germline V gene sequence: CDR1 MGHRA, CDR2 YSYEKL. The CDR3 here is CASSQGLGSNEQFF. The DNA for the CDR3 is TGCGCCAGCAGCCAGGGACTAGGGAGCAATGAGCAGTTCTTC.

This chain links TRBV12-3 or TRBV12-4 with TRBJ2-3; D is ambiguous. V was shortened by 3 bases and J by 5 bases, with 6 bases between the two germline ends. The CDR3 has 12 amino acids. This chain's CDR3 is CASSFFGDTQYF. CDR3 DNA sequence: TGTGCCAGCAGTTTTTTCGGAGATACGCAGTATTTT.

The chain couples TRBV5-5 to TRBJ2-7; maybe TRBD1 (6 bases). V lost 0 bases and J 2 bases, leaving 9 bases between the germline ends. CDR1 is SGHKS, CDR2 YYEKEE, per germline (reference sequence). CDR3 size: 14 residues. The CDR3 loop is CASSLAGQTYEQYV. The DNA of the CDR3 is TGTGCCAGCAGCTTGGCAGGACAGACCTACGAGCAGTACGTC.

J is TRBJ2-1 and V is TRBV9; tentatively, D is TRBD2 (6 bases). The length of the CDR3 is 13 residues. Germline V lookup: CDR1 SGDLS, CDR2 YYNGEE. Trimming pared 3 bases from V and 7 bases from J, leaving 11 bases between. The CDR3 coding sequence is TGTGCCAGCAGCGCCCCCGGGGGAAATGAGCAGTTCTTC. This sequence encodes CASSAPGGNEQFF.

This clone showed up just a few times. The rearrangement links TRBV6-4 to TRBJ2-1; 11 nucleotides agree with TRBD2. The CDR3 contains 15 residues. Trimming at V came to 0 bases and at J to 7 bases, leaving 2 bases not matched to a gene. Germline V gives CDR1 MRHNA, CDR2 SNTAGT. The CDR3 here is CASSDSPSGGNEQFF. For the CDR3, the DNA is TGTGCCAGCAGTGACTCGCCTAGCGGGGGGAATGAGCAGTTCTTC.

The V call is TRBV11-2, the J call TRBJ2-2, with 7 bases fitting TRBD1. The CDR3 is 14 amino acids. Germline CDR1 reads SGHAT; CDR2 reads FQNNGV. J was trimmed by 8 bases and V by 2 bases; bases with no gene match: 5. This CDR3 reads CASSLKGGMGELFF. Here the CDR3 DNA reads TGTGCCAGCAGCTTAAAAGGGGGCATGGGGGAGCTGTTTTTT.

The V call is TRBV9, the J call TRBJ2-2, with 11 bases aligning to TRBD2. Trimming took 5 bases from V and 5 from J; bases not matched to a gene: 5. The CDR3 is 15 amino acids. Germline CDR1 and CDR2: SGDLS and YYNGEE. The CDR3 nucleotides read TGTGCCAGCAGTGAGACTAGCGGGGCGACCGGGGAGCTGTTTTTT. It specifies CASSETSGATGELFF. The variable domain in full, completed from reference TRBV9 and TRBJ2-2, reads DSGVTQTPKHLITATGQRVTLRCSPRSGDLSVYWYQQSLDQGLQFLIQYYNGEERAKGNILERFSAQQFPDLHSELNLSSLELGDSALYFCASSETSGATGELFFGEGSRLTVL.

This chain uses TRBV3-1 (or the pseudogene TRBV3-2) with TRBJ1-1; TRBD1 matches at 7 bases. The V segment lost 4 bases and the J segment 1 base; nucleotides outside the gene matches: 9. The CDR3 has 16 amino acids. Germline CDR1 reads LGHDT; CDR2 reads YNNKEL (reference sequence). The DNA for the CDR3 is TGTGCCAGCAGCCCTTTTATAGGGGGCGCGAACACTGAAGCTTTCTTT. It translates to CASSPFIGGANTEAFF.

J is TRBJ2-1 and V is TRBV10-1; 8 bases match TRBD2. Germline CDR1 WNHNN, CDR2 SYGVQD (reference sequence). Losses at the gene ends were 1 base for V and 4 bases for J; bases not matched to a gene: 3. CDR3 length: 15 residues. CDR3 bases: TGCGCCAGCAGTGAGTTTTTAGCGGGGTACAATGAGCAGTTCTTC. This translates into CASSEFLAGYNEQFF.

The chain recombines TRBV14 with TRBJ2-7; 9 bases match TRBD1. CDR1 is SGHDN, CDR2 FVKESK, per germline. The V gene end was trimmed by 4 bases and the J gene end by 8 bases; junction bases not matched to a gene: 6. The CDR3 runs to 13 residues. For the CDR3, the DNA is TGTGCCAGCAGCCGCGATACAGGGGGCCAGCAGTACTTC. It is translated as CASSRDTGGQQYF.

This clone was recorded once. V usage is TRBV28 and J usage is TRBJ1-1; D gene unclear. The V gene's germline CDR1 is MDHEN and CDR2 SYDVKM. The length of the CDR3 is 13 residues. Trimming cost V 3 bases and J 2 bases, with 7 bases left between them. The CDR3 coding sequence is TGTGCCAGCAGTTTCACGCTAAACACTGAAGCTTTCTTT. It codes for CASSFTLNTEAFF.

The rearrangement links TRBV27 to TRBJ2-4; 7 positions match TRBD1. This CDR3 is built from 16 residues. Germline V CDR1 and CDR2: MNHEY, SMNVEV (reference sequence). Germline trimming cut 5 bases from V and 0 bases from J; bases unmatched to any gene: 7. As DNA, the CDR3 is TGTGCCAGCAGTCCCCGGGACAGCAGAGCCAAAAACATTCAGTACTTC. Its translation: CASSPRDSRAKNIQYF.

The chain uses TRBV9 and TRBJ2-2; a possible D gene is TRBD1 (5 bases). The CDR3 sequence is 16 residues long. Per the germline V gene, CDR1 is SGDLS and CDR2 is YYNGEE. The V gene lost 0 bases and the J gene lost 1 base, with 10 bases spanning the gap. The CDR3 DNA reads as TGTGCCAGCAGCGTAGTATTAGACAGGAACACCGGGGAGCTGTTTTTT. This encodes CASSVVLDRNTGELFF.

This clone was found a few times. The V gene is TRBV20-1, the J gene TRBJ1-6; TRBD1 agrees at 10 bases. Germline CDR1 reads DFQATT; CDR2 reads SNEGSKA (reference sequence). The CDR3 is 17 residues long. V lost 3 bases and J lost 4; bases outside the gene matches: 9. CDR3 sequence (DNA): TGCAGTGCTAGTGGGGGACAGGGGATTCTTTATAATTCACCCCTCCACTTT. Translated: CSASGGQGILYNSPLHF.

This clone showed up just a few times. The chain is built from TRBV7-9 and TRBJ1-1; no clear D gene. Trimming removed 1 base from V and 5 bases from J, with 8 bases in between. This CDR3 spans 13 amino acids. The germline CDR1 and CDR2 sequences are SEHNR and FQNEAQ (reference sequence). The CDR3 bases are TGTGCCAGCAGCTTAGGTCAGTGGACTGAAGCTTTCTTT. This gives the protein CASSLGQWTEAFF.